Listed below are T cell receptor beta chains from one sample, sequenced in a study of cytomegalovirus exposure and HLA in healthy donors. Measured with immunoSEQ multiplex PCR; TCRdb has only the in-frame clones, and not every one. The data show over 150,000 clones, 65% to 90% seen once. Sample: PBMCs. Receptor source: a woman in her 30s in good health and CMV-seropositive. CDR3s include the opening cysteine and the closing phenylalanine or tryptophan. Each record gives: D gene, clone size, J gene, V gene, CDR3 protein, CDR3 DNA. The D gene is left open where the match is weak. Clone size is not always given. Where it is, it says once, few, many or a class for expanded clones.

>.|.|TRBJ2-1|TRBV5-1
CASSLDGSGLEQFF
TGCGCCAGCAGCTTGGACGGGAGTGGGCTTGAGCAGTTCTTC
>.|.|TRBJ2-2|TRBV11-2
CASSLGSNTGELFF
TGTGCCAGCAGCTTAGGTAGCAACACCGGGGAGCTGTTTTTT
>.|.|TRBJ2-2|TRBV7-6
CASSPVPRNTGELFF
TGTGCCAGCAGCCCGGTCCCGAGGAACACCGGGGAGCTGTTTTTT
>.|once|TRBJ1-1|TRBV7-9
CASSLWTAMNTEAFF
TGTGCCAGCAGCCTATGGACAGCCATGAACACTGAAGCTTTCTTT
>.|.|TRBJ2-3|TRBV5-5
CASSLYGTDTQYF
TGTGCCAGCAGCTTGTACGGTACAGATACGCAGTATTTT
>.|.|TRBJ1-5|TRBV4-2
CASSQYSGAGSNQPQHF
TGTGCCAGCAGCCAATATTCAGGGGCAGGGAGCAATCAGCCCCAGCATTTT
>TRBD2|.|TRBJ2-1|TRBV5-1
CASTGVLAGPGSYNEQFF
TGCGCAAGCACCGGGGTACTAGCGGGACCTGGGTCCTACAATGAGCAGTTCTTC
>.|.|TRBJ1-5|TRBV27
CASSLSMGIGAQPQHF
TGTGCCAGCAGTTTATCGATGGGTATTGGGGCCCAGCCCCAGCATTTT
>.|.|TRBJ2-7|TRBV7-9
CASSLRDEQYF
TGTGCCAGCAGCTTGCGGGACGAGCAGTACTTC
>.|once|TRBJ2-1|TRBV21-1
CASSGNRGDNEQFF
TGTGCCAGCAGCGGAAACAGGGGGGACAATGAGCAGTTCTTC
>TRBD2|.|TRBJ2-1|TRBV29-1
CSALLAAGRYNEQFF
TGCAGCGCTCTACTAGCGGCAGGGCGCTACAATGAGCAGTTCTTC
>.|.|TRBJ1-1|TRBV7-2
CASSLAAREAFF
TGTGCCAGCAGCTTAGCGGCGAGGGAAGCTTTCTTT
>.|.|TRBJ2-5|TRBV27
CASSFFSGEGETQYF
TGTGCCAGCAGTTTTTTTTCAGGGGAAGGGGAGACCCAGTACTTC
>TRBD1|.|TRBJ2-5|TRBV18
CASSGGQGEETQYF
TGTGCCAGCTCAGGCGGACAGGGGGAAGAGACCCAGTACTTC
>TRBD2|once|TRBJ2-1|TRBV6-4
CASSDSGRGAYNEQFF
TGTGCCAGCAGTGACTCGGGACGGGGGGCCTACAATGAGCAGTTCTTC
>.|once|TRBJ1-1|TRBV29-1
CSVAHRNTEAFF
TGCAGCGTCGCCCACAGGAACACTGAAGCTTTCTTT
>TRBD1|.|TRBJ1-5|TRBV30
CAWSADRGSNQPQHF
TGTGCCTGGAGTGCGGACAGGGGAAGCAATCAGCCCCAGCATTTT
>.|few|TRBJ1-5|TRBV4-1
CASSQDSILSNQPQHF
TGCGCCAGCAGCCAAGATTCTATACTTAGCAATCAGCCCCAGCATTTT
>.|.|TRBJ2-3|TRBV5-1
CASSPSPSTDTQYF
TGCGCCAGCTCACCGAGCCCTAGCACAGATACGCAGTATTTT
>.|.|TRBJ1-5|TRBV6-1
CASSEDRYSNQPQHF
TGTGCCAGCAGTGAAGACAGATATAGCAATCAGCCCCAGCATTTT
>TRBD1|.|TRBJ1-2|TRBV18
CASSYTGGAEGYTF
TGTGCCAGCTCATACACAGGGGGCGCGGAAGGCTACACCTTC
>TRBD1|.|TRBJ1-1|TRBV5-4
CASSFIDRATEAFF
TGTGCCAGCAGTTTTATCGACAGGGCCACTGAAGCTTTCTTT
>TRBD2|.|TRBJ2-5|TRBV30
CAWSVRGGWETQYF
TGTGCCTGGAGTGTTCGCGGGGGGTGGGAGACCCAGTACTTC
>TRBD2|.|TRBJ2-1|TRBV6-5
CASAPSGSYHEQFF
TGTGCCAGCGCCCCTAGCGGGAGCTACCATGAGCAGTTCTTC
>TRBD1|.|TRBJ2-1|TRBV29-1
CSVGPYNTGGREQFF
TGCAGCGTTGGCCCTTATAATACAGGGGGTAGGGAGCAGTTCTTC
>TRBD2|.|TRBJ2-1|TRBV2
CASRTGGSSYNEQFF
TGTGCCAGCAGGACGGGCGGGAGCTCCTACAATGAGCAGTTCTTC
>.|.|TRBJ2-3|TRBV7-2
CASSLARGSGTDTQYF
TGTGCCAGCAGCTTAGCGCGCGGATCAGGCACAGATACGCAGTATTTT
>.|.|TRBJ2-1|TRBV6-1
CASSEQGTARRPQFF
TGTGCCAGCAGTGAACAGGGTACAGCGAGACGACCTCAGTTCTTC
>TRBD2|.|TRBJ2-3|TRBV5-1
CASSPLAGGPVTDTQYF
TGCGCCAGCAGCCCTCTAGCGGGAGGGCCAGTCACAGATACGCAGTATTTT
>TRBD2|.|TRBJ2-2|TRBV6-5
CASSYLGLATGGELFF
TGTGCCAGCAGTTATCTAGGACTAGCGACGGGCGGGGAGCTGTTTTTT
>TRBD2|.|TRBJ2-1|TRBV30
CAWSGASGTYNEQFF
TGTGCCTGGAGTGGTGCTAGCGGAACCTACAATGAGCAGTTCTTC
>TRBD1|.|TRBJ1-4|TRBV7-2
CASSLSRQGYEKLFF
TGTGCCAGCAGCCTCTCGAGACAGGGGTATGAAAAACTGTTTTTT
>.|.|TRBJ1-2|TRBV9
CASSEQGGYGYTF
TGTGCCAGCAGCGAACAGGGCGGGTATGGCTACACCTTC
>TRBD2|.|TRBJ2-7|TRBV10-2
CASSIEAGGTYEQYF
TGCGCCAGCAGTATTGAGGCGGGAGGTACCTACGAGCAGTACTTC
>TRBD1|.|TRBJ1-2|TRBV29-1
CSVRQGAEGYGYTF
TGCAGCGTACGACAGGGGGCTGAGGGGTATGGCTACACCTTC
>TRBD2|.|TRBJ2-2|TRBV5-1
CASSPGTSGTTGELFF
TGCGCCAGCAGCCCCGGGACTAGCGGGACTACCGGGGAGCTGTTTTTT
>TRBD1|.|TRBJ2-7|TRBV28
CASRQTGVVYEQYF
TGTGCCAGCAGGCAGACAGGGGTTGTGTACGAGCAGTACTTC
>TRBD2|.|TRBJ2-5|TRBV5-6
CASSPITSGRGGETQYF
TGTGCCAGCAGCCCGATAACTAGCGGGAGGGGCGGAGAGACCCAGTACTTC
>.|.|TRBJ2-3|TRBV2
CANRDSPTDTQYF
TGTGCCAACCGGGACTCCCCCACAGATACGCAGTATTTT
>TRBD1|.|TRBJ2-7|TRBV7-8
CASSLDRGSYEQYF
TGTGCCAGCAGCTTAGACAGGGGATCCTACGAGCAGTACTTC
>.|few|TRBJ2-1|TRBV7-3
CASSYQGWGEQFF
TGTGCCAGCAGCTATCAGGGTTGGGGTGAGCAGTTCTTC
>.|.|TRBJ1-2|TRBV29-1
CSCDPDSYGYTF
TGCAGCTGCGATCCAGACAGCTATGGCTACACCTTC
>.|.|TRBJ1-4|TRBV15
CATSRDPLRGATNEKLFF
TGTGCCACCAGCAGAGACCCCCTTAGAGGAGCAACTAATGAAAAACTGTTTTTT
>.|.|TRBJ2-1|TRBV19
CASRYGLRSIGGEQFF
TGTGCCAGTAGATACGGGTTGCGTTCTATCGGGGGTGAGCAGTTCTTC
>TRBD2|.|TRBJ2-7|TRBV6-1
CASSSSGVYEQYF
TGTGCCAGCAGTTCTAGCGGGGTCTACGAGCAGTACTTC
>.|.|TRBJ1-2|TRBV6-5
CASSYGTDGYTF
TGTGCCAGCAGTTACGGGACTGATGGCTACACCTTC
>TRBD2|medium-sized|TRBJ2-7|TRBV27
CASSVTAGGLPNEQYF
TGTGCCAGCAGTGTTACAGCGGGAGGGCTACCCAACGAGCAGTACTTC
>.|once|TRBJ2-7|TRBV6-1
CASRASLYSYEQYF
TGTGCCAGCAGAGCTAGCTTATATTCCTACGAGCAGTACTTC
>TRBD1|.|TRBJ1-1|TRBV9
CASSVRGDRAFF
TGTGCCAGCAGCGTTAGGGGGGACAGAGCTTTCTTT
>.|few|TRBJ2-2|TRBV21-1
CASSKDLRGNTGELFF
TGTGCCAGCAGCAAAGATTTGCGGGGGAACACCGGGGAGCTGTTTTTT
>.|few|TRBJ2-7|TRBV4-1
CASSLHSSTYEQYF
TGCGCCAGCAGCCTTCACAGTTCCACCTACGAGCAGTACTTC
>.|.|TRBJ1-2|TRBV30
CAWSYVGGYGYTF
TGTGCCTGGAGCTATGTCGGGGGGTATGGCTACACCTTC
>.|.|TRBJ2-5|TRBV7-6
CASSLVRRQAYQETQYF
TGTGCCAGCAGCTTAGTCCGTAGACAGGCGTACCAAGAGACCCAGTACTTC
>TRBD1|few|TRBJ2-7|TRBV2
CASRQGYEQYF
TGTGCCAGCCGACAGGGCTACGAGCAGTACTTC
>.|.|TRBJ1-2|TRBV6-1
CASSEADNYGYTF
TGTGCCAGCAGTGAGGCAGATAACTATGGCTACACCTTC
>TRBD2|.|TRBJ2-1|TRBV10-3
CAISEVASGSYQSSYNEQFF
TGTGCCATCAGTGAGGTGGCTAGCGGGAGTTACCAGAGCTCCTACAATGAGCAGTTCTTC